This passage covers 27 T cell receptor beta chains from one sample sequenced in a study of identical twins. TCRdb re-analysed the 5' RACE reads in MiXCR, keeping a single row per CDR3 protein. This table has under 300,000 distinct CDR3 sequences, approximately 8.3% appearing once. The same specimen was also included in a second study, on yellow fever vaccine responses in identical twins.

The sample taken for sequencing was CD8+ T cells sorted from blood. The receptors were sampled from a woman in her late teens or twenties in good health.

This clonotype was observed a few times. This chain uses TRBV27 with TRBJ2-7, with unresolved D. The V gene lost 4 bases and the J gene lost 1 base, with 14 bases spanning the gap. Germline V gene sequence: CDR1 MNHEY, CDR2 SMNVEV (reference sequence). CDR3 length: 15 amino acids. Here the CDR3 reads CASSSLAAPSYEQYF. The CDR3 DNA is TGTGCCAGCAGTTCCCTGGCAGCACCTTCCTACGAGCAGTACTTC.

The V gene is TRBV7-2, the J gene TRBJ1-6; D might be TRBD1 (5 bases). The CDR3 has 16 amino acids. V was cut by 4 bases and J by 4 bases, with 14 bases left in between. CDR1 is SGHTA, CDR2 FQGNSA, per germline. Here the CDR3 reads CASSSTTEAYNSPLHF. As DNA, the CDR3 is TGTGCCAGCAGCTCCACGACAGAGGCTTATAATTCACCCCTCCACTTT.

V and J are TRBV7-9 and TRBJ2-7; D is uncertain. The CDR3 is made up of 12 amino acids. Germline V gene data show CDR1 as SEHNR and CDR2 as FQNEAQ (reference sequence). V lost 5 bases, J lost 2 bases, and 7 bases lay in between. Here the CDR3 reads CASSTNPYEQYF. The DNA for the CDR3 is TGTGCCAGCAGCACGAACCCCTACGAGCAGTACTTC.

The chain couples TRBV29-1 to TRBJ1-1; TRBD1 might be the D (5 bases). The CDR3 has 15 residues. V lost 3 bases and J lost 7, with 21 bases in between. Germline CDR1 reads SQVTM; CDR2 reads ANQGSEA. CDR3: CSVEEIRDGILEAFF. The CDR3 DNA reads as TGCAGCGTTGAGGAGATTCGGGACGGAATTCTTGAAGCTTTCTTT.

The J gene is TRBJ2-7, the V gene TRBV7-9; perhaps TRBD1 as D (6 bases). V was pared by 4 bases and J by 1 base, with 14 bases between. This CDR3 spans 15 amino acids. Germline V lookup: CDR1 SEHNR, CDR2 FQNEAQ (reference sequence). The DNA of the CDR3 is TGTGCCAGCAGCTCCCGGGACACTTCGTCCTACGAGCAGTACTTC. Protein: CASSSRDTSSYEQYF.

The V call is TRBV28, the J call TRBJ2-5; perhaps TRBD1 as D (5 bases). The CDR3 contains 12 residues. V lost 8 bases, J lost 2 bases, and 9 bases lay in between. The germline CDR1 and CDR2 sequences are MDHEN and SYDVKM. The CDR3 reads CASLGEQETQYF. Written as DNA, the CDR3 is TGTGCCAGCTTAGGGGAACAAGAGACCCAGTACTTC.

This clonotype was seen more than once but under ten times. The chain combines TRBV5-1 with TRBJ2-2; 9 positions match TRBD1. CDR3 size: 16 residues. CDR1 SGHRS and CDR2 YFSETQ come from the germline V gene. V lost 3 bases, J lost 2 bases, and 5 bases stayed unmatched. In DNA form, the CDR3 reads TGCGCCAGCAGCTGGGGACAGGGATATAACACCGGGGAGCTGTTTTTT. Protein product: CASSWGQGYNTGELFF. The full variable domain, completed using reference TRBV5-1 and TRBJ2-2, is KAGVTQTPRYLIKTRGQQVTLSCSPISGHRSVSWYQQTPGQGLQFLFEYFSETQRNKGNFPGRFSGRQFSNSRSEMNVSTLELGDSALYLCASSWGQGYNTGELFFGEGSRLTVL.

This clonotype has a count of ten or more. Written as DNA, the CDR3 is TGTGCCAGCAGCTCCTCAACCTCTCTCTATGGCTACACCTTC. It is translated as CASSSSTSLYGYTF. The chain combines TRBV7-2 with TRBJ1-2; D remains ambiguous. CDR1 and CDR2 (germline): SGHTA, FQGNSA. This CDR3 is built from 14 residues. Trimming removed 4 bases from V and 4 bases from J, with 13 bases in between.

The chain combines TRBV28 with TRBJ2-7, with D perhaps assigned TRBD1 or TRBD2 (5 bases each). The CDR3 length is 13 residues. The V end lost 6 bases, the J end lost 3 bases, and 12 bases lay between the germline ends. The germline CDR1 and CDR2 sequences are MDHEN and SYDVKM. This CDR3 is CASRRDGNYEQYF. Here the CDR3 DNA reads TGTGCCAGCAGACGGGACGGAAACTACGAGCAGTACTTC.

The chain uses TRBV25-1 and TRBJ2-7, with D unresolved. This CDR3 has 13 residues. Germline CDR1 MGHDK, CDR2 SYGVNS. V was shortened by 3 bases and J by 1 base, with 7 bases between the two germline ends. The CDR3 coding sequence is TGTGCCAGCAGTGATTCAGGATCCTACGAGCAGTACTTC. It codes for CASSDSGSYEQYF.

The CDR3 protein is CASQRGNSYEQYF. The CDR3 DNA sequence: TGTGCCAGCCAGAGGGGCAACTCCTACGAGCAGTACTTC. This sequence joins TRBV19 and TRBJ2-7; D may match TRBD1 or TRBD2 (5 bases each). There are 13 residues in the CDR3. Trimming removed 9 bases from V and 0 bases from J, with 12 bases in between. CDR1 is LNHDA and CDR2 is SQIVND in the germline V gene (reference sequence).

The chain links TRBV27 to TRBJ2-1; 7 nucleotides align to TRBD1. This CDR3 spans 12 amino acids. Germline values: CDR1 MNHEY, CDR2 SMNVEV (reference sequence). With V trimmed by 6 bases and J by 8 bases, 4 bases remained unmatched. CDR3 nucleotides: TGTGCCAGCAGCTACAGGGGCGATGAGCAGTTCTTC. It yields the protein CASSYRGDEQFF.

The chain links TRBV12-3 or TRBV12-4 to TRBJ2-7; 8 nucleotides line up with TRBD2. The CDR3 length is 17 residues. V trimming: 1 base; J trimming: 6 bases; junction bases outside the gene matches: 14. The DNA of the CDR3 is TGTGCCAGCAGTTTAGTGGGGGCCGGGTTAGCGGGACTCGAGCAGTACTTC. It codes for CASSLVGAGLAGLEQYF.

In its sample, this clonotype was seen many times. The chain recombines TRBV29-1 with TRBJ2-7, with 10 nucleotides matching TRBD2. Germline lookup yields CDR1 SQVTM and CDR2 ANQGSEA. Germline trimming cut 5 bases from V and 3 bases from J; bases unmatched to any gene: 16. The CDR3 is made up of 17 amino acids. The chain's CDR3 is CSVSGLAGVIGLYEQYF. The CDR3, as DNA: TGCAGCGTTAGCGGGCTAGCGGGAGTTATCGGGCTCTACGAGCAGTACTTC.

The table lists this clonotype with many counts. The chain recombines TRBV7-8 with TRBJ2-7; 10 nucleotides match TRBD2. The V gene's germline CDR1 is SGHVS and CDR2 FQNEAQ. Unmatched junction bases numbered 2, after V lost 3 bases and J lost 0 bases. The CDR3 has 15 residues. In DNA form, the CDR3 reads TGTGCCAGCAGCTTGGGACTAGCGTCCTCCTACGAGCAGTACTTC. Protein: CASSLGLASSYEQYF.

The sample holds many counts of this clonotype. The chain couples TRBV6-5 to TRBJ1-1, with D uncertain. CDR1 MNHEY and CDR2 SVGAGI come from the germline V gene. The V and J ends lost 2 bases and 8 bases respectively, with 15 bases between them. There are 14 residues in the CDR3. For the CDR3, the DNA is TGTGCCAGCAGTTACCTTAAGGACTTTTTAGAAGCTTTCTTT. Amino acid sequence: CASSYLKDFLEAFF.

In DNA form, the CDR3 reads TGTGCCAGCAGCGAACCGGGACAGGGACACTCCTACGAGCAGTACTTC. As protein: CASSEPGQGHSYEQYF. The chain carries TRBV11-2 and TRBJ2-7, with 9 bases identical to TRBD1. The CDR3 contains 16 residues. J lost 0 bases, V lost 5 bases, and 8 bases had no gene match. In germline, CDR1 is SGHAT, CDR2 FQNNGV.

The chain carries TRBV27 and TRBJ2-7; D perhaps matches TRBD1 (6 bases). CDR3 size: 14 residues. V gave up 1 base and J gave up 3 bases, with 10 bases separating them. The germline CDR1 and CDR2 sequences are MNHEY and SMNVEV (reference sequence). The DNA of the CDR3 is TGTGCCAGCAGTTTATACAGGGCCGGCTACGAGCAGTACTTC. As protein: CASSLYRAGYEQYF.

This clonotype was recorded a few times. CDR3 coding DNA: TGTGCTAGCCAGGGGAGTGAGGGTTCCAATGAGCAGTTCTTC. This translates into CASQGSEGSNEQFF. The V and J genes are TRBV12-5 and TRBJ2-1; D is perhaps TRBD1 (6 bases). The CDR3 sequence is 14 residues long. Per germline, CDR1 LGHNT and CDR2 FRNRAP. V lost 9 bases to trimming and J lost 6 bases, with 18 bases between them.

Many counts were recorded for this clonotype. The chain has TRBV21-1 and TRBJ2-7; TRBD1 is the table's D call, not checked against the DNA. TRBV21-1 is an annotated pseudogene. The CDR3 covers 13 residues. The CDR3 protein is CASSKEIGAEQYF. The CDR3 DNA follows: TGTGCCAGCAGCAAAGAGATCGGGGCCGAGCAGTACTTC.

The table lists this clonotype with many counts. The chain recombines TRBV28 with TRBJ2-7; 12 bases agree with TRBD2. This CDR3 has 15 amino acids. The V gene end was trimmed by 5 bases and the J gene end by 2 bases; junction bases not matched to a gene: 4. Germline-derived CDR1 and CDR2 are MDHEN and SYDVKM. The CDR3: CASSATSGGTYEQYF. The DNA for the CDR3 is TGTGCCAGCAGTGCTACTAGCGGGGGGACCTACGAGCAGTACTTC. Combining the CDR3 with reference TRBV28 and TRBJ2-7 gives the whole variable domain DVKVTQSSRYLVKRTGEKVFLECVQDMDHENMFWYRQDPGLGLRLIYFSYDVKMKEKGDIPEGYSVSREKKERFSLILESASTNQTSMYLCASSATSGGTYEQYFGPGTRLTVT.

The chain recombines TRBV12-3 or TRBV12-4 with TRBJ1-2, with 9 bases that match TRBD1. The length of the CDR3 is 15 residues. The trim removed 5 bases at V and 2 bases at J, leaving 6 bases unmatched. This CDR3 reads CASSPGTGTNYGYTF. CDR3 DNA sequence: TGTGCCAGCAGTCCCGGGACAGGGACAAACTATGGCTACACCTTC.

In its sample, this clonotype was seen many times. The chain is built from TRBV5-1 and TRBJ2-3, with D perhaps matching TRBD1 or TRBD2 (5 bases each). V was clipped by 2 bases and J by 2 bases, with 9 bases between them. This CDR3 region has 14 residues. Germline assignment: CDR1 SGHRS and CDR2 YFSETQ. This chain's CDR3 is CASSLWGITDTQYF. The CDR3 bases are TGCGCCAGCAGCTTATGGGGGATCACAGATACGCAGTATTTT.

This clonotype has a handful of counts. This chain links TRBV20-1 with TRBJ2-7; TRBD1 is a possible D gene (6 bases). Trimming shortened V by 2 bases and J by 5 bases, and 13 bases separated the two germline ends. Germline CDR1 is DFQATT and CDR2 is SNEGSKA (reference sequence). There are 13 residues in the CDR3. The CDR3 sequence: CSARTLGAHEQYF. The DNA of the CDR3 is TGCAGTGCTAGAACTTTGGGGGCCCACGAGCAGTACTTC.

This chain links TRBV5-1 with TRBJ1-1, with a weak D call TRBD1 (5 bases). CDR1 and CDR2 (germline): SGHRS, YFSETQ. V gave up 3 bases and J gave up 3 bases, with 9 bases separating them. The CDR3 extends over 13 amino acids. The CDR3 spells CASSSWGDTEAFF. The CDR3 bases are TGCGCCAGCAGCTCCTGGGGGGACACTGAAGCTTTCTTT.

This clonotype was counted only a few times. The gene calls are TRBV7-2 and TRBJ2-1; D may match TRBD1 or TRBD2 (6 bases each). Germline V CDR1 and CDR2: SGHTA, FQGNSA. CDR3 size: 13 residues. V gave up 6 bases and J gave up 9 bases, with 15 bases separating them. CDR3 sequence (DNA): TGTGCCAGCAGACTAAGGGGGGCGGCTGAGCAGTTCTTC. Encoded protein: CASRLRGAAEQFF. Filled out from reference TRBV7-2 and TRBJ2-1, the complete variable domain reads GAGVSQSPSNKVTEKGKDVELRCDPISGHTALYWYRQSLGQGLEFLIYFQGNSAPDKSGLPSDRFSAERTGGSVSTLTIQRTQQEDSAVYLCASRLRGAAEQFFGPGTRLTVL.

The J gene is TRBJ2-3, the V gene TRBV4-1, with D possibly being TRBD2 (6 bases). This CDR3 is built from 16 residues. V shed 0 bases and J shed 2 bases, with 12 bases lying between them. CDR1 is MGHRA, CDR2 YSYEKL, per germline. CDR3 bases: TGCGCCAGCAGCCAAGAGGGGGACTCCTCCACAGATACGCAGTATTTT. Encoded protein: CASSQEGDSSTDTQYF.